Following are 11 T cell receptor beta chains from one sample sequenced in a study of blood T cell repertoires in COVID-19. Profiling relied on immunoSEQ multiplex PCR, and the TCRdb table lists in-frame clones only, not all of them. This sample has 100,000 or so clones, with approximately 72% found just once. Specimen: peripheral blood. These receptors all come from a woman in her seventies with acute or convalescent COVID-19.

The V gene is TRBV5-4, the J gene TRBJ1-6, with TRBD1 matching 8 bases. V lost 5 bases to trimming and J lost 2 bases; unmatched junction nucleotides: 3. This CDR3 comprises 15 residues. Germline V gene data show CDR1 as SGHNT and CDR2 as YYREEE (reference sequence). The CDR3 here is CASSSGGAYNSPLHF. The CDR3 DNA is TGTGCCAGCAGTTCAGGGGGCGCCTATAATTCACCCCTCCACTTT. Together with reference TRBV5-4 and TRBJ1-6, the CDR3 gives the full variable domain: ETGVTQSPTHLIKTRGQQVTLRCSSQSGHNTVSWYQQALGQGPQFIFQYYREEENGRGNFPPRFSGLQFPNYSSELNVNALELDDSALYLCASSSGGAYNSPLHFGNGTRLTVT.

This clone has more than one count but fewer than ten. The chain carries TRBV9 and TRBJ1-1, with 7 nucleotides matching TRBD1. V shed 4 bases and J 1 base; nucleotides not matched to a gene: 4. The CDR3 is 14 residues long. From germline, CDR1 is SGDLS and CDR2 YYNGEE. CDR3 region: CASSPRDRNTEAFF. CDR3 DNA: TGTGCCAGCAGCCCGAGGGACAGGAACACTGAAGCTTTCTTT.

This clone was seen a single time. The CDR3 DNA sequence: TGTGCCAGCAGTTACTCCCGACAGCTCTATGGCTACACCTTC. Translating it yields CASSYSRQLYGYTF. The V and J genes are TRBV6-5 and TRBJ1-2, with a possible D match to TRBD1 (5 bases). The CDR3 has 14 amino acids. The germline V gene has CDR1 MNHEY and CDR2 SVGAGI. The ends were cut back, 0 bases at V and 4 bases at J, with 9 bases in the middle.

The rearrangement joins TRBV10-2 to TRBJ2-3, with a weak D call TRBD2 (7 bases). From germline, CDR1 is WSHSY and CDR2 SAAADI. V was shortened by 3 bases and J by 1 base, with 20 bases between the two germline ends. The CDR3 spans 18 residues. CDR3: CASSEVGGGYYGTDTQYF. In nucleotides, the CDR3 is TGCGCCAGCAGTGAAGTGGGCGGGGGCTATTATGGCACAGATACGCAGTATTTT.

The chain employs TRBV5-1 and TRBJ2-2; no definite D call. The V end was cut by 0 bases, the J end by 2 bases, with 5 bases between. The CDR3 length is 14 residues. CDR1 SGHRS and CDR2 YFSETQ come from the germline V gene. As DNA, the CDR3 is TGCGCCAGCAGCTTGGGGAGCAACACCGGGGAGCTGTTTTTT. This gives the protein CASSLGSNTGELFF.

This clone was seen a few times. The V call is TRBV6-5, the J call TRBJ1-1, with a possible D match to TRBD1 (5 bases). The CDR3 has 12 residues. V gave up 6 bases and J gave up 4 bases, with 9 bases separating them. From germline, CDR1 is MNHEY and CDR2 SVGAGI. CDR3 region: CASSDQGTEAFF. The CDR3 DNA follows: TGTGCCAGCAGCGACCAGGGCACTGAAGCTTTCTTT.

The rearrangement links TRBV10-3 to TRBJ1-1; possible D gene TRBD1, 5 bases. This CDR3 comprises 17 residues. Trimming pared 8 bases from V and 2 bases from J, leaving 24 bases between. The germline gives CDR1 ENHRY, CDR2 SYGVKD. CDR3 region: CAIGSHSGDSRNTEAFF. CDR3 sequence (DNA): TGTGCCATCGGGTCTCATAGTGGGGACTCAAGAAACACTGAAGCTTTCTTT.

This rearrangement joins TRBV7-9 to TRBJ2-3, with D unclear. Germline V gene data show CDR1 as SEHNR and CDR2 as FQNEAQ (reference sequence). CDR3 size: 13 residues. The ends were cut back, 5 bases at V and 2 bases at J, with 8 bases in the middle. The CDR3 bases are TGTGCCAGCAGCCTAAGAGACACAGATACGCAGTATTTT. It translates to CASSLRDTDTQYF.

The rearrangement uses TRBV7-6 and TRBJ1-1, with D possibly TRBD1 on 6 matching bases. CDR3 length equals 16 residues. The V end was cut by 5 bases, the J end by 4 bases, with 20 bases between. Germline V gives CDR1 SGHVS, CDR2 FNYEAQ. DNA of the CDR3: TGTGCCAGCAGCCTAAAGGGACACCCGGTGGGCACTGAAGCTTTCTTT. Amino acids: CASSLKGHPVGTEAFF.

The chain uses TRBV9 and TRBJ1-6, with D maybe TRBD1 (6 bases). The CDR3 has 15 residues. V was clipped by 0 bases and J by 6 bases, with 10 bases between them. CDR1 and CDR2 (germline): SGDLS, YYNGEE. CDR3 sequence (DNA): TGTGCCAGCAGCGTAGAGGGACACCCTAATTCACCCCTCCACTTT. Amino acid sequence: CASSVEGHPNSPLHF.

The chain links TRBV24-1 to TRBJ2-1; 10 bases map to TRBD1. CDR3 size: 15 residues. Germline V lookup: CDR1 KGHDR, CDR2 SFDVKD. The J segment lost 9 bases and the V segment lost 6 bases, leaving 10 bases of the junction unmatched. CDR3 bases: TGTGCCACCAGTTCATCGGACAGGGGGAGGATTGAGCAGTTCTTC. This translates into CATSSSDRGRIEQFF.